This TCR beta chain emerged from a study of control samples from healthy donors and cancer patients. Libraries were prepared by immunoSEQ multiplex PCR; TCRdb keeps only in-frame clonotypes and omits some of them. This sample has approximately 150,000 clones, with roughly 88% found just once. V was pared by 5 bases and J by 4 bases, with 14 bases between. The CDR3 contains 15 residues. Germline loops: CDR1 MNHEY, CDR2 SVGAGI. Sequenced input: blood. This chain links TRBV6-5 with TRBJ2-2; a possible D gene is TRBD1 (6 bases). The receptor comes from a man aged 18 to 29 in good health. The CDR3 loop reads CASSRLSRGTGELFF. The CDR3 coding sequence is TGTGCCAGCAGTCGACTTAGCAGGGGCACCGGGGAGCTGTTTTTT.